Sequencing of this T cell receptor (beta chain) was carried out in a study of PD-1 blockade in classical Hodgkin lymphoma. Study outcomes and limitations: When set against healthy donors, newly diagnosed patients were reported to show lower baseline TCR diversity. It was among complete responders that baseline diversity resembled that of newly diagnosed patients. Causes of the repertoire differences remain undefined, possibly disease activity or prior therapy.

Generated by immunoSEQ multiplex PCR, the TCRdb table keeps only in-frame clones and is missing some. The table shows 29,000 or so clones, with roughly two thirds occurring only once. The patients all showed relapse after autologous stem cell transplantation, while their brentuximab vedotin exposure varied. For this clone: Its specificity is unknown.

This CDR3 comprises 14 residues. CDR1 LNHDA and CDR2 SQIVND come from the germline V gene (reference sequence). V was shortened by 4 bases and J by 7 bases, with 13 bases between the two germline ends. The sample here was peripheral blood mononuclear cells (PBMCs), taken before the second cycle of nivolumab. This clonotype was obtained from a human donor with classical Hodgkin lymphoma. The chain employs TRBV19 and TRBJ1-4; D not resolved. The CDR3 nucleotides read TGTGCCAGTAGTACCTCGGGGAAGGTTGAAAAACTGTTTTTT. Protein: CASSTSGKVEKLFF. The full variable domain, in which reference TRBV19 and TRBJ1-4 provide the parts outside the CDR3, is DGGITQSPKYLFRKEGQNVTLSCEQNLNHDAMYWYRQDPGQGLRLIYYSQIVNDFQKGDIAEGYSVSREKKESFPLTVTSAQKNPTAFYLCASSTSGKVEKLFFGSGTQLSVL.